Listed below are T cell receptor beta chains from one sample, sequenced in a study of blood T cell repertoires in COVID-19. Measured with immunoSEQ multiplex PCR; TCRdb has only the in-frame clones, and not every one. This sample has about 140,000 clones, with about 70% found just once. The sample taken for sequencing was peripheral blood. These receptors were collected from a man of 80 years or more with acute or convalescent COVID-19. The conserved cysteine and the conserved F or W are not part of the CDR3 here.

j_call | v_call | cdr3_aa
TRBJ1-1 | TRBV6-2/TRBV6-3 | ASSYKGANAEAF
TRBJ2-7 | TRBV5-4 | ASSAGQNRAYEQY
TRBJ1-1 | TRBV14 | ASSQQGATEAF
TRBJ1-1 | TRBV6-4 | ASKQDISNTEAF
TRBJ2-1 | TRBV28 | ASSYPGSFSDSYNEQF
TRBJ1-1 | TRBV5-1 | ASSLSPRDSSEAF
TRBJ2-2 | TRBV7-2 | ASSPTGGAYTGELF
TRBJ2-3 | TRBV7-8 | ASSPERLGGTQY
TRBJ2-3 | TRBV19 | ASSVGPLTTDTQY
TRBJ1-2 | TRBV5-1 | ASSFRDSVYGYT
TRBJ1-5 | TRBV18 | ASSPQGGGSNQPQH
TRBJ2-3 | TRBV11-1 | ASSRPGGHDTQY
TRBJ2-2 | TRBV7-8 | ASSPSGTNTGELF
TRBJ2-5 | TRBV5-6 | ASSSMAGGETQY
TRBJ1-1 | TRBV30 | AWSDSTEAF
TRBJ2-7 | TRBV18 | ASSPNPGQGTHEQY
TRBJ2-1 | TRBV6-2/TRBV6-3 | ASSPRTGWNEQF
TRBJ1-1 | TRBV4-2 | ASSVIRGYTEAF
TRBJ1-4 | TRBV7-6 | ASSRSSGTGATNEKLF
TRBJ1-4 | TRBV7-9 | ASSRQITNEKLF
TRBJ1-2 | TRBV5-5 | ASSRGSVVYGYT
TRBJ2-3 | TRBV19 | ASSRGALTDTQY
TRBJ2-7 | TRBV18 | ASSPGQAGEQY
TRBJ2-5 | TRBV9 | ASSGRLAGGWETQY
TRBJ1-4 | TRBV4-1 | ASSQVDRDSVANEKLF
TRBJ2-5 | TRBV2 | ASNFQRGGGTQY
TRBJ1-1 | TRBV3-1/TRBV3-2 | ASSLGPEAF
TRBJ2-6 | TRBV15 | ATSRQLRGTGANVLT
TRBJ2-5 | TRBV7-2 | ASSSGLAGGRYQETQY
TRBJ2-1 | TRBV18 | ASSPTSSNEQF
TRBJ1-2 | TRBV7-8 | ASSLRQGAYGYT
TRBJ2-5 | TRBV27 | ASTGTGGQETQY
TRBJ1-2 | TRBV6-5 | ASSYSNQGAGGYT
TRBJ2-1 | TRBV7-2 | ASRQTQGFQF
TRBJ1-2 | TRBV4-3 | ASSQEPSGTGVYGYT
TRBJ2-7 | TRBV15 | ATSRDQGGYEQY
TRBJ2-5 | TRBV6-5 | ASGTGVTETQY
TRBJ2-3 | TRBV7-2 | ASSNRLAGAVDTQY
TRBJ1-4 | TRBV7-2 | ASSIGQLNNEKLF
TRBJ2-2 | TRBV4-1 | ASSLRPGLAENTGELF
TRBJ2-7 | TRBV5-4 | ASSLWGTGAYEQY
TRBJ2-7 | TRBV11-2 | ASSKDSSYEQY
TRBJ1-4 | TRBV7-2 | ASSHSQGWPNEKLF
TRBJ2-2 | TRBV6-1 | ASSEILTNTGELF
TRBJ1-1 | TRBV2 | ASSFSGAIGAEAF
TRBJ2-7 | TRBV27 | ASSSSDRSYEQY
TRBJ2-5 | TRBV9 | ASSVGALISGQLQETQY
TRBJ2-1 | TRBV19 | ASSMGLAGGEYEQF
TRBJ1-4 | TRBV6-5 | ASRRPGLDEKLF
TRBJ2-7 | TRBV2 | ASSVGRGPYEQY
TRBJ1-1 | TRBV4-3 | ASSAFLNAGTEAF
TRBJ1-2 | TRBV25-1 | ASSVSRGLVGYT
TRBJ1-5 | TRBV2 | ASSMQGGNQPQH